This TCR beta chain stems from a study of monozygotic twins with inflammatory bowel disease. Notes on the study in general: Separate T cell subtypes could not be resolved from one another. It was not supported that a single strong signal or clonotype was associated with IBD.

Looked up from germline, CDR1 is SGDLS and CDR2 is YYNGEE. The CDR3 is made up of 13 amino acids. Comments on this clonotype: Its antigen is not identified.

Each CDR3 protein gets one entry in TCRdb, which reprocessed the 5' RACE reads and gives no DNA. This specimen shows around 140,000 distinct CDR3 sequences; the ten leading clones hold 2% to 3%. This receptor was identified in a human donor with ulcerative colitis or Crohn's disease, or a healthy co-twin of an affected twin (not recorded which). The sequencing sample was made of blood. The chain couples TRBV9 to TRBJ1-1; the TCRdb D gene call, TRBD1, has no DNA to confirm it. CDR3 residues: CASSAQGYTEAFF.